The 25 T cell receptor beta chains below were found in one sample sequenced in a study of blood T cell repertoires in COVID-19. TCRdb's table, derived via immunoSEQ multiplex PCR, lists solely in-frame clones and lacks some. This sample has roughly 200,000 clones, with around 87% found just once. The sample taken for sequencing was peripheral blood. These receptors were collected from a man aged 55 to 69 with acute or convalescent COVID-19.

This clone was observed a single time. The V call is TRBV5-1, the J call TRBJ1-1, with TRBD1 as a possible D gene (6 bases). Trimming took off 1 base at V and 3 bases at J, with 19 bases between the two ends. CDR1 and CDR2 (germline): SGHRS, YFSETQ. CDR3 length equals 17 residues. Here the CDR3 DNA reads TGCGCCAGCAGCTTGACTTTCGGCAGGGGTGTCCACACTGAAGCTTTCTTT. It translates to CASSLTFGRGVHTEAFF.

V gene TRBV18 combines with J gene TRBJ2-1; 12 nucleotides match TRBD1. The CDR3 runs 20 residues. V was clipped by 3 bases and J by 0 bases; unmatched bases: 12. Germline loops: CDR1 KGHSH, CDR2 LQKENI. CDR3 residues: CASSPRDRGRLRASYNEQFF. DNA of the CDR3: TGTGCCAGCTCACCTCGGGACAGGGGGCGCCTTCGGGCCTCCTACAATGAGCAGTTCTTC.

This clone has only a few counts. In DNA form, the CDR3 reads TGTGCCAGTAGTACCCTACAGGGGGGCGGCTACACCTTC. This sequence encodes CASSTLQGGGYTF. This rearrangement joins TRBV19 to TRBJ1-2; 8 nucleotides agree with TRBD1. V lost 4 bases, J lost 8 bases, and 6 bases stayed unmatched. This CDR3 is 13 amino acids long. From germline, CDR1 is LNHDA and CDR2 SQIVND (reference sequence).

This clone was seen once. This chain connects TRBV2 to TRBJ1-3; D is ambiguous. CDR3 length equals 15 residues. Germline CDR1 and CDR2: SNHLY and FYNNEI. Trimming shortened V by 3 bases and J by 0 bases, and 9 bases separated the two germline ends. The CDR3 reads CASSDSRSSGNTIYF. The CDR3 DNA is TGTGCCAGCAGTGACTCCCGCAGCTCTGGAAACACCATATATTTT.

This rearrangement joins TRBV12-5 to TRBJ2-7; D remains unclear. The germline V and J ends were trimmed by 7 bases and 0 bases, with 10 bases remaining between them. The germline V gene encodes CDR1 LGHNT and CDR2 FRNRAP. The CDR3 is 13 residues long. The CDR3 sequence: CASVGPSSYEQYF. CDR3 DNA: TGTGCTAGTGTTGGTCCGAGCTCCTACGAGCAGTACTTC.

The chain links TRBV7-2 to TRBJ1-3, with 8 positions matching TRBD1. The CDR3 covers 17 residues. The ends lost 0 bases at V and 0 bases at J; junction bases unmatched: 4. CDR1 SGHTA and CDR2 FQGNSA come from the germline V gene. The CDR3 region is CASSLAMTGDSGNTIYF. Here the CDR3 DNA reads TGTGCCAGCAGCTTAGCGATGACAGGGGACTCTGGAAACACCATATATTTT. The whole variable domain, remainder taken from reference TRBV7-2 and TRBJ1-3, is GAGVSQSPSNKVTEKGKDVELRCDPISGHTALYWYRQSLGQGLEFLIYFQGNSAPDKSGLPSDRFSAERTGGSVSTLTIQRTQQEDSAVYLCASSLAMTGDSGNTIYFGEGSWLTVV.

The chain uses TRBV6-1 and TRBJ2-1; D gene uncertain. This CDR3 has 14 residues. Germline assignment: CDR1 MNHNS and CDR2 SASEGT. Trimming left V 0 bases short and J 3 bases short, with 6 bases between. Here the CDR3 reads CASSEAGRYNEQFF. The CDR3 DNA follows: TGTGCCAGCAGTGAAGCTGGCCGCTACAATGAGCAGTTCTTC.

V and J are TRBV6-5 and TRBJ2-5; weak D call: TRBD1 (6 bases). This CDR3 region has 15 residues. Germline CDR1 MNHEY, CDR2 SVGAGI. V lost 6 bases, J lost 2 bases, and 16 bases lay in between. CDR3 coding DNA: TGTGCCAGCAGGAACCTCAGGGGCCAGCAAGAGACCCAGTACTTC. Residues: CASRNLRGQQETQYF.

This chain links TRBV5-3 with TRBJ1-5; the match to TRBD1 covers 8 bases. TRBV5-3 is marked as an open reading frame, function uncertain. Trimming cost V 2 bases and J 3 bases; bases outside gene matches: 7. CDR3 length: 16 amino acids. The CDR3 spells CARSLTGGNLNQPQHF. The CDR3 DNA reads as TGTGCCAGAAGCTTAACAGGGGGGAACCTCAATCAGCCCCAGCATTTT.

This chain connects TRBV7-3 to TRBJ1-1; 9 bases map to TRBD1. Trimming cost V 5 bases and J 4 bases; bases outside gene matches: 8. The CDR3 length is 15 residues. In germline, CDR1 is SGHTA, CDR2 FQGTGA. This CDR3 reads CASSAAGQGITEAFF. The CDR3 DNA reads as TGTGCCAGCAGCGCCGCGGGACAGGGAATCACTGAAGCTTTCTTT.

This sequence joins TRBV5-1 and TRBJ1-4; TRBD1 matches 9 bases. CDR3 length equals 18 residues. V lost 0 bases to trimming and J lost 5 bases; unmatched junction nucleotides: 11. The germline V gene has CDR1 SGHRS and CDR2 YFSETQ. The CDR3 coding sequence is TGCGCCAGCAGCTTGGGTACCTCTGGACAGGGGTTGAATGAAAAACTGTTTTTT. Amino acids: CASSLGTSGQGLNEKLFF.

The chain employs TRBV6-5 and TRBJ1-1; tentative D call: TRBD1 (5 bases). The CDR3 extends over 14 amino acids. The germline V and J ends were trimmed by 6 bases and 3 bases, with 14 bases remaining between them. Germline CDR1 reads MNHEY; CDR2 reads SVGAGI. CDR3 residues: CASRGWGGDTEAFF. CDR3 DNA sequence: TGTGCCAGCAGGGGGTGGGGGGGAGACACTGAAGCTTTCTTT.

The chain is built from TRBV2 and TRBJ2-6, with D tentatively TRBD2 (5 bases). The CDR3 sequence is 13 residues long. Germline CDR1 is SNHLY and CDR2 is FYNNEI. V was cut by 8 bases and J by 2 bases, with 7 bases left in between. The CDR3 nucleotides read TGTGCCAGCTCCGGGGCTGGGGCCAACGTCCTGACTTTC. Its translation: CASSGAGANVLTF.

This clone is a singleton in its sample. The rearrangement links TRBV5-8 to TRBJ1-2; 10 bases match TRBD1. This CDR3 contains 16 residues. Germline CDR1 and CDR2: SGHTS and YDEGEE. V trimming: 4 bases; J trimming: 2 bases; junction bases outside the gene matches: 8. The CDR3 nucleotides read TGTGCCAGCAGCAAGGGACAGGGGAGCCCCAACTATGGCTACACCTTC. Protein product: CASSKGQGSPNYGYTF.

J is TRBJ2-5 and V is TRBV29-1, with TRBD1 matching 7 bases. CDR1 is SQVTM, CDR2 ANQGSEA, per germline. This CDR3 comprises 13 residues. After removal of 7 bases from V and 5 bases from J, the junction contained 10 bases not matched to a gene. In DNA, the CDR3 is TGCAGCGGGTACAGGGGTGGTATGGAGACCCAGTACTTC. This gives the protein CSGYRGGMETQYF.

V gene TRBV6-1 combines with J gene TRBJ1-6, with 8 positions matching TRBD1. CDR3 size: 15 residues. V shed 2 bases, J shed 10 bases, and the junction held 7 bases outside the gene matches. Germline assignment: CDR1 MNHNS and CDR2 SASEGT. The CDR3, as DNA: TGTGCCAGCAGTGAATGGACAGGGTGGGACTCACCCCTCCACTTT. Translated: CASSEWTGWDSPLHF.

This chain joins TRBV5-1 and TRBJ2-7, with 13 bases fitting TRBD2. With 0 bases clipped from V and 5 bases from J, the junction kept 2 bases outside the gene matches. Germline CDR1 SGHRS, CDR2 YFSETQ. The CDR3 spans 15 residues. The CDR3 DNA sequence: TGCGCCAGCAGCTTGGGAGGGACTAGCGGGGACGAGCAGTACTTC. Translation gives CASSLGGTSGDEQYF.

This clone was recorded at least ten times. The chain uses TRBV9 and TRBJ1-2; D call uncertain. Trimming cost V 3 bases and J 3 bases, with 15 bases left between them. This CDR3 region has 15 residues. Germline V gene data show CDR1 as SGDLS and CDR2 as YYNGEE. Here the CDR3 reads CASSAQATADYGYTF. The CDR3 DNA is TGTGCCAGCAGCGCCCAGGCTACAGCGGACTATGGCTACACCTTC.

This clone has more than one count but fewer than ten. The chain has TRBV28 and TRBJ2-3; 11 nucleotides agree with TRBD2. The trim removed 3 bases at V and 5 bases at J, leaving 4 bases unmatched. CDR1 is MDHEN and CDR2 is SYDVKM in the germline V gene. The CDR3 spans 15 residues. The chain's CDR3 is CASSFPTSGGDTQYF. The CDR3 DNA reads TGTGCCAGCAGTTTCCCAACTAGCGGGGGAGATACGCAGTATTTT. Full variable domain (remainder filled in from reference TRBV28 and TRBJ2-3): DVKVTQSSRYLVKRTGEKVFLECVQDMDHENMFWYRQDPGLGLRLIYFSYDVKMKEKGDIPEGYSVSREKKERFSLILESASTNQTSMYLCASSFPTSGGDTQYFGPGTRLTVL.

V usage is TRBV9 and J usage is TRBJ2-2; 10 positions agree with TRBD2. CDR1 SGDLS and CDR2 YYNGEE come from the germline V gene. This CDR3 is built from 16 residues. Trimming cost V 6 bases and J 2 bases; bases outside gene matches: 7. CDR3 in DNA: TGTGCCAGCACCAAGACTAGCGGGCAAAACACCGGGGAGCTGTTTTTT. Translation gives CASTKTSGQNTGELFF.

This clone was detected a few times. This sequence joins TRBV12-3 or TRBV12-4 and TRBJ2-5, with D possibly matching TRBD2 (6 bases). V lost 6 bases, J lost 5 bases, and 13 bases lay in between. CDR3 length equals 13 residues. The DNA of the CDR3 is TGTGCCAGCAGCTGGGGGGTGCAGGAGACCCAGTACTTC. Protein product: CASSWGVQETQYF.

This CDR3 is CASSVTGGREETQYF. The CDR3 DNA sequence: TGTGCCAGCAGCGTGACGGGGGGTAGGGAAGAGACCCAGTACTTC. The chain uses TRBV9 and TRBJ2-5; 7 bases are shared with TRBD2. Germline V gene data show CDR1 as SGDLS and CDR2 as YYNGEE. The CDR3 is made up of 15 amino acids. V lost 2 bases and J lost 3; bases outside the gene matches: 7.

This chain links TRBV2 with TRBJ1-1; the match to TRBD1 covers 7 bases. The CDR3 has 14 residues. V was pared by 3 bases and J by 4 bases, with 5 bases of the junction left unmatched. Germline V gives CDR1 SNHLY, CDR2 FYNNEI. CDR3 bases: TGTGCCAGCAGTGAGGCAGGGGGAATCACTGAAGCTTTCTTT. Amino acid sequence: CASSEAGGITEAFF.

The rearrangement links TRBV27 to TRBJ1-1; the D gene is possibly TRBD1 (5 bases). Germline lookup yields CDR1 MNHEY and CDR2 SMNVEV (reference sequence). The CDR3 consists of 17 residues. V gave up 5 bases and J gave up 4 bases, with 23 bases separating them. CDR3 nucleotides: TGTGCCAGCAGTCAGACCGGGACCCCGGGGGTAGGCACTGAAGCTTTCTTT. Protein: CASSQTGTPGVGTEAFF.

At least ten counts were recorded for this clone. This rearrangement joins TRBV20-1 to TRBJ2-7; D is ambiguous. The CDR3 spans 11 residues. From germline, CDR1 is DFQATT and CDR2 SNEGSKA (reference sequence). V shed 3 bases and J shed 2 bases, with 5 bases lying between them. CDR3 DNA: TGCAGTGCTAGTCCGGCCTACGAGCAGTACTTC. Its translation: CSASPAYEQYF.